This TCR beta chain was observed in a study of blood T cell repertoires in COVID-19. Study summary: Sites across the United States, Italy and Spain contributed samples from acute and convalescent COVID-19. Sources were T cells, B-cell-depleted T cells, or PBMCs; the material itself was cDNA or gDNA.

The Seattle patients, enrolled during active infection, were followed longitudinally. As processed by the authors: Scientists estimated how many nucleated cells there were by amplifying reference gene primers. Some clones are missing from TCRdb's copy, which holds only in-frame ones; the method was immunoSEQ multiplex PCR. V and J calls and clone size are those listed in that table; D and trimming were worked out from the DNA. The sample lists tens of thousands of clones; around 90% were seen once. Looked up from germline, CDR1 is MDHEN and CDR2 is SYDVKM. The CDR3 covers 15 residues. Trimming took 1 base from V and 4 from J, leaving 13 bases between them.

The clonotype comes from a man aged 60 to 75 with COVID-19, enrolled during active disease. V is TRBV28 and J is TRBJ2-5; D possibly corresponds to TRBD1 (7 bases). The sample comprised peripheral blood. Written as DNA, the CDR3 is TGTGCCAGCAGTTTATTTACAGGGGAGGTAGAGACCCAGTACTTC. Residues: CASSLFTGEVETQYF.